Presented here are 2 T cell receptor beta chains from one specimen sequenced in a study of T cell repertoires in cytomegalovirus infection. TCRdb re-analysed the reads in MiXCR, keeping a single row per CDR3 protein. This table has some 480,000 distinct CDR3 sequences, 33% appearing once. Which antigens these TCRs recognize remains unknown. This sample comprised cultured PBMCs, obtained from culture after CMV antigen stimulation. The receptor set was obtained from a human donor in good health (CMV status not recorded). Some clones in this sample may be carry-over from other donors' samples.

This clonotype was counted between two and nine times. The V and J genes are TRBV12-3 or TRBV12-4 and TRBJ1-1; D gene unclear. V was clipped by 5 bases and J by 0 bases, with 7 bases between them. The CDR3 has 13 residues. The DNA for the CDR3 is TGTGCCAGCAGTCGATCCATGAACACTGAAGCTTTCTTT. This gives the protein CASSRSMNTEAFF.

At least ten counts were recorded for this clonotype. The J gene is TRBJ1-5, the V gene TRBV6-6; weak D call: TRBD1 (5 bases). The germline V gene encodes CDR1 MNHNY and CDR2 SVGAGI (reference sequence). There are 15 residues in the CDR3. Trimming stripped 6 bases from V and 3 bases from J, with 15 bases between. The CDR3 bases are TGTGCCAGCAGACCCCGACAGCTATCCAATCAGCCCCAGCATTTT. It encodes CASRPRQLSNQPQHF.